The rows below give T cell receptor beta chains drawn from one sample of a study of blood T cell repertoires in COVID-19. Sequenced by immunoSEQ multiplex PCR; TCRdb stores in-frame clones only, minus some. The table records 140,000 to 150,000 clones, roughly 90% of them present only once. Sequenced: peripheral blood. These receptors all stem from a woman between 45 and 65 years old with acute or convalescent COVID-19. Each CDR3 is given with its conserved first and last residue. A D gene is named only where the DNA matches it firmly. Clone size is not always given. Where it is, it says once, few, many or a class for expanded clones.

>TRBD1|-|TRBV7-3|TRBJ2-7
CASSTQGAPSYEQYF
TGTGCCAGCAGCACTCAGGGGGCTCCGAGTTACGAGCAGTACTTC
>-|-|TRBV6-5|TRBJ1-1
CASISREGNTEAFF
TGTGCCAGCATCTCCCGGGAGGGGAACACTGAAGCTTTCTTT
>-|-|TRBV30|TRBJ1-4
CAWTPGHANEKLFF
TGTGCCTGGACCCCGGGACATGCTAATGAAAAACTGTTTTTT
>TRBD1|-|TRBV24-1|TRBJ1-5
CATSDPGQGEAQPQHF
TGTGCCACCAGTGACCCGGGACAGGGGGAGGCACAGCCCCAGCATTTT
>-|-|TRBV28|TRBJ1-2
CASFLSGSPYGYTF
TGTGCCAGCTTTCTGTCCGGGTCCCCCTATGGCTACACCTTC
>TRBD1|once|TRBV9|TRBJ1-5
CASSLGGQSQPQHF
TGTGCCAGCAGCCTGGGGGGACAGAGTCAGCCCCAGCATTTT
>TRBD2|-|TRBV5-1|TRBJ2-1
CASSLAGGTSGNEQFF
TGCGCCAGCAGCTTGGCAGGGGGGACTAGCGGGAATGAGCAGTTCTTC
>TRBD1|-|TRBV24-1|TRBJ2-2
CATSGGTVTTGELFF
TGTGCCACCAGTGGTGGGACAGTGACCACCGGGGAGCTGTTTTTT
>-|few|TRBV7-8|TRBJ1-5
CASSLDGGGNQPQHF
TGTGCCAGCAGCTTAGACGGGGGAGGCAATCAGCCCCAGCATTTT
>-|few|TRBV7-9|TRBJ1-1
CALRGSSVNTEAFF
TGTGCCCTCAGGGGCAGCTCGGTGAACACTGAAGCTTTCTTT
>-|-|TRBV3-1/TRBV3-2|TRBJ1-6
CASSQGSPAGLGNSPLHF
TGTGCCAGCAGCCAAGGAAGTCCAGCGGGGTTGGGTAATTCACCCCTCCACTTT
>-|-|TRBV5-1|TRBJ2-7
CASSLGQGFSYEQYF
TGCGCCAGCAGCTTGGGCCAGGGGTTTTCCTACGAGCAGTACTTC
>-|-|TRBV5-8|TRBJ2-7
CASSPLGGPVEQYF
TGTGCCAGCAGCCCGTTGGGGGGGCCGGTCGAGCAGTACTTC
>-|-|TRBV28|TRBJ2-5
CASSLSTGIQETQYF
TGTGCCAGCAGTTTATCCACAGGGATACAAGAGACCCAGTACTTC
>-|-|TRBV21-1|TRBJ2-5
CASSNGGLSQETQYF
TGTGCCAGCAGCAACGGAGGACTGTCCCAAGAGACCCAGTACTTC
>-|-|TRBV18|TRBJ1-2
CASSLQWDGYTF
TGTGCCAGCTCACTACAGTGGGATGGCTACACCTTC
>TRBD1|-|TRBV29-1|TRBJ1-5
CSIRTGMSNQPQHF
TGCAGCATCCGGACAGGGATGAGCAATCAGCCCCAGCATTTT
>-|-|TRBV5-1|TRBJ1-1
CASSLEWEGNTEAFF
TGCGCCAGCAGCTTGGAGTGGGAGGGAAACACTGAAGCTTTCTTT
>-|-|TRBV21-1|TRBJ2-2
CARRERTNTGELFF
TGTGCCAGGAGGGAAAGGACGAACACCGGGGAGCTGTTTTTT
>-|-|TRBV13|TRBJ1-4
CASSLGETFATNEKLFF
TGTGCCAGCAGCTTAGGCGAAACATTTGCAACTAATGAAAAACTGTTTTTT
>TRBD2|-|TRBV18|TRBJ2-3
CASSPGLAGGTSTDTQYF
TGTGCCAGCTCACCGGGACTAGCGGGGGGCACTAGCACAGATACGCAGTATTTT
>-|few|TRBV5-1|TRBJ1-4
CASSLGPGQGGSNEKLFF
TGCGCCAGCAGCCTCGGTCCGGGACAAGGAGGTTCGAATGAAAAACTGTTTTTT
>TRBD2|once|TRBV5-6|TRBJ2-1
CASSLAGASGSVYNEQFF
TGTGCCAGCAGCTTGGCCGGGGCTAGCGGGAGCGTCTACAATGAGCAGTTCTTC
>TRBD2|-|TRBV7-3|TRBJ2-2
CASSLGTSGRSTGELFF
TGTGCCAGCAGCTTAGGGACTAGCGGGAGGTCTACCGGGGAGCTGTTTTTT
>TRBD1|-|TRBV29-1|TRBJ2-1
CSVDRGYNEQFF
TGCAGCGTGGACAGGGGCTACAATGAGCAGTTCTTC
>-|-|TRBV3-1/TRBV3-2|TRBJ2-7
CASSQGGGVSYEQYF
TGTGCCAGCAGCCAAGGTGGGGGCGTCTCCTACGAGCAGTACTTC
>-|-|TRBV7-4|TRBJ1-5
CASSLLRSGAQGNQPQHF
TGTGCCAGCAGCTTATTGCGCTCAGGGGCGCAGGGCAATCAGCCCCAGCATTTT
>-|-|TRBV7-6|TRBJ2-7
CASSLRASASYEQYF
TGTGCCAGCAGCTTAAGGGCTAGCGCCTCCTACGAGCAGTACTTC